The subject of this entry is one T cell receptor beta chain. Its antigen remains unidentified. This record belongs to a study of blood T cells in healthy people across ages. Overall study: About one barcoded beta molecule per two T cells was the capture yield of template switching.

A sample-barcoded 5' primer and a J-beta primer mix were used in a second PCR of roughly 7 to 11 cycles. A tag from a template-switch adaptor with 12 random nucleotides marked each cDNA molecule. Each of the samples gave a minimum of 2.5 million paired-end reads that contained CDR3. Via MiXCR, TCRdb re-called the 5' RACE reads, giving one row per CDR3 protein. The repertoire includes some 690,000 distinct CDR3 sequences, 20% to 25% of them detected once, and less than 25% sits in the top ten. Findings and caveats of the study: Age advanced and TCR beta diversity per million T cells fell, roughly linearly.

The germline CDR1 and CDR2 sequences are ENHRY and SYGVKD. The CDR3 is 18 residues long. This chain joins TRBV10-3 and TRBJ2-5; TRBD2 aligns across 14 bases. The closer fit of TRBJ2-1 to the DNA end suggests the J call may be wrong. Material: blood. The receptor was isolated from a man aged 65 to 85 in good health. CDR3 nucleotides: TGTGCCATCGGTAAAGGGACTAGCGGGAGCTCCAGCTACAATGAGCAGTTCTTC. Amino acid sequence: CAIGKGTSGSSSYNEQFF.